The clone carrying this TCR beta chain was detected only once. This sample is part of a study of PD-L1 blockade in urothelial cancer. Background on the study: Patients took up atezolizumab at some point between 2014 and 2015 at 1,200 mg intravenously every 3 weeks. Patients with male sex and bladder-origin urothelial cancer accounted for twenty-five of 29 enrolled. Patients' histories included 0 to 3 prior chemotherapy regimens.

CDR3 size: 17 residues. From germline, CDR1 is SGHAT and CDR2 FQNNGV. V was cut by 1 base and J by 6 bases, with 19 bases left in between. What went into each PCR as a spike was synthetic TCR analog templates. Assay used: immunoSEQ multiplex PCR; TCRdb lists only in-frame clones, some missing. The sample contains 20,000 to 30,000 clones, roughly 85% of which appear only once. The rearrangement joins TRBV11-2 to TRBJ1-3; maybe TRBD1 (6 bases). The sequencing used PBMCs, collected around atezolizumab (anti-PD-L1) treatment. This receptor was identified in a man between 50 and 59 years old with urothelial cancer. CDR3 residues: CASSLAHPGGGQNTIYF. CDR3 DNA sequence: TGTGCCAGCAGCTTAGCCCATCCGGGTGGGGGCCAAAACACCATATATTTT. The full variable domain, completed using reference TRBV11-2 and TRBJ1-3, is EAGVAQSPRYKIIEKRQSVAFWCNPISGHATLYWYQQILGQGPKLLIQFQNNGVVDDSQLPKDRFSAERLKGVDSTLKIQPAKLEDSAVYLCASSLAHPGGGQNTIYFGEGSWLTVV.